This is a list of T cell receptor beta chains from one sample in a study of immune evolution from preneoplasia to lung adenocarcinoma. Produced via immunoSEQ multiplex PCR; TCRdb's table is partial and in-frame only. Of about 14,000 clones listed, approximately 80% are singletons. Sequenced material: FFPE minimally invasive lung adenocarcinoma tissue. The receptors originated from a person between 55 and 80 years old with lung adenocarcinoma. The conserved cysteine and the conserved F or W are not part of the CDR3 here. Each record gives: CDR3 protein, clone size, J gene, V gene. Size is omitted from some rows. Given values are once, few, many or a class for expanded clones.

CDR3: ASSVAGGAVDEQF
size: NA
J: TRBJ2-1
V: TRBV6-4

CDR3: ASSFGLGRQY
size: NA
J: TRBJ2-3
V: TRBV5-4

CDR3: ASSRPGLAGDTGELF
size: NA
J: TRBJ2-2
V: TRBV4-2

CDR3: ASSLDGTRAEAF
size: once
J: TRBJ1-1
V: TRBV7-9

CDR3: ASTLPGNTEAF
size: NA
J: TRBJ1-1
V: TRBV6-5

CDR3: ASSTTGTRVHEQF
size: NA
J: TRBJ2-1
V: TRBV19

CDR3: ASSPLGGINQPQH
size: NA
J: TRBJ1-5
V: TRBV18

CDR3: ASSEDRDRTGELF
size: NA
J: TRBJ2-2
V: TRBV6-5

CDR3: ASSIVGSGNTIY
size: NA
J: TRBJ1-3
V: TRBV19

CDR3: ASSFRDRGYQETQY
size: once
J: TRBJ2-5
V: TRBV11-3

CDR3: AWGGTGPSTNEKLF
size: NA
J: TRBJ1-4
V: TRBV30

CDR3: ASRRGMAF
size: few
J: TRBJ1-1
V: TRBV6-5

CDR3: SVRQGEIWTEAF
size: NA
J: TRBJ1-1
V: TRBV29-1

CDR3: ASSGLAGRAEQY
size: NA
J: TRBJ2-7
V: TRBV19

CDR3: AWSRMPLKEKLF
size: few
J: TRBJ1-4
V: TRBV30

CDR3: ASSLSLAGNEQF
size: NA
J: TRBJ2-1
V: TRBV5-1

CDR3: AISEGGSSHYGYT
size: NA
J: TRBJ1-2
V: TRBV10-3